The rows below give T cell receptor beta chains drawn from one sample of a study of cytomegalovirus exposure and HLA in healthy donors. TCRdb keeps only in-frame clones here, not all; method: immunoSEQ multiplex PCR. The table includes around 260,000 clones, roughly 91% detected once. The sequenced sample was PBMCs. Receptors were obtained from a young woman in good health and CMV-seronegative. The CDR3 runs from the conserved cysteine through the conserved F or W. Each record gives: D gene, clone size, V gene, J gene, CDR3 DNA, CDR3 protein. D genes are given only for firm matches. Expanded clones are given a class, and other clones once, few, many or no size at all.

>.|.|TRBV10-2|TRBJ2-2
TGCGCCAGCAGTGACTTCGGGGAGCTGTTTTTT
CASSDFGELFF
>TRBD2|.|TRBV14|TRBJ2-1
TGTGCCAGCAGCCCGAACCTAGCGGGAGTCAGGTACAATGAGCAGTTCTTC
CASSPNLAGVRYNEQFF
>.|.|TRBV7-2|TRBJ1-5
TGTGCCAGCAGCTTAGAGGGAGGGGGCAATCAGCCCCAGCATTTT
CASSLEGGGNQPQHF
>.|.|TRBV6-1|TRBJ1-1
TGTGCCAGCAGTGAAGGGGGACGAGGGACTGAAGCTTTCTTT
CASSEGGRGTEAFF
>.|.|TRBV6-5|TRBJ2-7
TGTGCCAGCAAAACTACTAGGAGCTCCTACGAGCAGTACTTC
CASKTTRSSYEQYF
>TRBD1|.|TRBV27|TRBJ2-2
TGTGCCAGCAGTTCTCGTTTCCCCCGGGACAGGGGGCTTGAGACCGGGGAGCTGTTTTTT
CASSSRFPRDRGLETGELFF
>TRBD1|.|TRBV5-1|TRBJ1-1
TGCGCCAGCAGCGAGAGACAGGGGGGGAACACTGAAGCTTTCTTT
CASSERQGGNTEAFF
>TRBD2|.|TRBV9|TRBJ2-1
TGTGCCAGCAGCGTGGGACTAGCGCGCTACAATGAGCAGTTCTTC
CASSVGLARYNEQFF
>.|.|TRBV7-8|TRBJ2-7
TGTGCCAGCAGCTTAGTTCCGTACGAGCAGTACTTC
CASSLVPYEQYF
>TRBD2|.|TRBV11-2|TRBJ2-7
TGTGCCAGCAGCGGGGGACTAGCGGGAGATCCCTACGAGCAGTACTTC
CASSGGLAGDPYEQYF
>.|once|TRBV6-6|TRBJ2-7
TGTGCCAGCGAGGACCAGGGGTACGAGCAGTACTTC
CASEDQGYEQYF
>.|.|TRBV16|TRBJ2-1
TGTGCCAGCAGCCAATCCCCTACTACTACTAATGAGCAGTTCTTC
CASSQSPTTTNEQFF
>TRBD1|.|TRBV6-5|TRBJ2-7
TGTGCCAGCAGCCCCGGGACAGACTACGAGCAGTACTTC
CASSPGTDYEQYF
>TRBD2|.|TRBV18|TRBJ2-5
TGTGCCAGCTCACCAGGACTAGCGGGAGGGCAAGAGACCCAGTACTTC
CASSPGLAGGQETQYF
>TRBD1|.|TRBV7-2|TRBJ2-7
TGTGCCAGCAGCTTAGTCAGGACAGGGGTAGGGGAGCAGTACTTC
CASSLVRTGVGEQYF
>TRBD2|.|TRBV6-1|TRBJ2-1
TGTGCCAGCAGTGAAAGGCGAGGAGCGGGAGTAATTAGGGATGAGCAGTTCTTC
CASSERRGAGVIRDEQFF
>TRBD2|once|TRBV7-6|TRBJ2-1
TGTGCCAGCAGCTTAGCGCCAGCGGGAGGGTTTTATGAGCAGTTCTTC
CASSLAPAGGFYEQFF
>.|.|TRBV5-1|TRBJ2-7
TGCGCCAGCAAGTATGGGGGCCCGGGAGAGCAGTACTTC
CASKYGGPGEQYF
>.|.|TRBV28|TRBJ1-1
TGTGCCAGCAGTGCCTTTAGTGGGGGAAAGGTAGCTTTCTTT
CASSAFSGGKVAFF
>TRBD2|.|TRBV6-1|TRBJ2-7
TGTGCCACCCAGGGAGGGACCTACTACGAGCAGTACTTC
CATQGGTYYEQYF
>.|.|TRBV7-2|TRBJ1-3
TGTGCCAGCAGCCAGAGCGGGGCTGGAAACACCATATATTTT
CASSQSGAGNTIYF
>TRBD2|once|TRBV7-9|TRBJ2-5
TGTGCCAGCAGCTCGACGGGACTAGCTGTGCAGACCCAGTACTTC
CASSSTGLAVQTQYF
>.|.|TRBV6-5|TRBJ2-7
TGTGCCAGCAGTTGGAGGTACGAGCAGTACTTC
CASSWRYEQYF
>.|.|TRBV15|TRBJ2-2
TGTGCCACCAGCAGAGAAGGGATTGTGGAAAATACGAACACCGGGGAGCTGTTTTTT
CATSREGIVENTNTGELFF
>.|.|TRBV10-2|TRBJ2-2
TGCGCCAGCGGGAACACCGGGGAGCTGTTTTTT
CASGNTGELFF
>.|.|TRBV27|TRBJ1-1
TGTGCCAGGCAGGGATTTCTTACAGGACCGAACACTGAAGCTTTCTTT
CARQGFLTGPNTEAFF
>.|.|TRBV11-2|TRBJ2-2
TGTGCCAGCAGCCGGGTGGGGGAGCTGTTTTTT
CASSRVGELFF
>.|.|TRBV27|TRBJ2-2
TGTGCCAGCAGTTTATCCGCCTTCGCAGCGAACACCGGGGAGCTGTTTTTT
CASSLSAFAANTGELFF
>.|.|TRBV5-6|TRBJ2-7
TGTGCCAGCACCAAGGGGTTTGTCTACGAGCAGTACTTC
CASTKGFVYEQYF
>.|few|TRBV6-6|TRBJ2-5
TGTGCCAGCAGTTACTCCCACGGGATAAAGACCCAGTACTTC
CASSYSHGIKTQYF
>.|.|TRBV11-1|TRBJ1-5
TGTGCCAGCAGCTTACAATCTTGGGCAGGGGATAGCAATCAGCCCCAGCATTTT
CASSLQSWAGDSNQPQHF
>.|.|TRBV9|TRBJ2-5
TGTGCCAGCAGCGTAGGGGCCGGCCGGGAGACCCAGTACTTC
CASSVGAGRETQYF
>TRBD2|once|TRBV7-2|TRBJ2-7
TGTGCCAGCAGCTCCGATGGTGCGGGAGGATCCTACGAGCAGTACTTC
CASSSDGAGGSYEQYF
>.|.|TRBV6-1|TRBJ2-7
TGTGCCAGCAGTGAAATGGCGACATTTACCTACGAGCAGTACTTC
CASSEMATFTYEQYF
>.|few|TRBV5-1|TRBJ2-7
TGCGCCAGCTCCCCCTCTCAGGGTGGTACCCACGAGCAGTACTTC
CASSPSQGGTHEQYF
>TRBD1|.|TRBV5-4|TRBJ2-7
TGTGCCAGCAGCTTGTCAACAGGGGAAGTCTTC
CASSLSTGEVF
>.|.|TRBV12-5|TRBJ1-1
TGTGCTAGTGCGCTGAACACTGAAGCTTTCTTT
CASALNTEAFF
>.|few|TRBV4-2|TRBJ1-4
TGTGCCAGCAGCCAAGCCCAGGGCGAAAAACTGTTTTTT
CASSQAQGEKLFF
>.|.|TRBV29-1|TRBJ2-2
TGCAGCGTTGGCCCAGGGTCAGGCACCGGGGAGCTGTTTTTT
CSVGPGSGTGELFF
>.|.|TRBV19|TRBJ1-2
TGTGCCAGTAGTCCGGCGGGCTACTATGGCTACACCTTC
CASSPAGYYGYTF
>.|once|TRBV30|TRBJ1-5
TGTGCCTGGAGTCCTCGAGGGGACCAGCATTTT
CAWSPRGDQHF
>TRBD2|.|TRBV7-3|TRBJ2-3
TGTGCCAGCAGCGTAACCCCGGGACTAGCGGGGGGCACAGATACGCAGTATTTT
CASSVTPGLAGGTDTQYF
>.|once|TRBV7-2|TRBJ2-1
TGTGCCAGCAGCCCCCAGGCAGGTTTCGATGAGCAGTTCTTC
CASSPQAGFDEQFF
>TRBD1|.|TRBV7-2|TRBJ2-1
TGTGCCAGCAACCCGGACAGGGGGCTTTACAATGAGCAGTTCTTC
CASNPDRGLYNEQFF
>TRBD1|.|TRBV5-4|TRBJ2-7
TGTGCCAGCAGCTTGTACAACTGGGACAGACACTACGAGCAGTACTTC
CASSLYNWDRHYEQYF
>.|.|TRBV14|TRBJ2-7
TGTGCCAGCAGTCTTGGGAGGTTCTACGAGCAGTACTTC
CASSLGRFYEQYF
>.|.|TRBV4-1|TRBJ1-4
TGCGCCAGCAGCCAAGGGGTTGGGAATGAAAAACTGTTTTTT
CASSQGVGNEKLFF
>TRBD2|.|TRBV7-2|TRBJ2-5
TGTGCCAGCAGTCCGCCGCCGACTAGCGGGAGAGGAAAGACCCAGTACTTC
CASSPPPTSGRGKTQYF
>.|many|TRBV15|TRBJ1-2
TGTGCCACCAGCAGAGATATGGGGGTCTATGGCTACACCTTC
CATSRDMGVYGYTF